This TCR beta chain was captured by sequencing in a study of blood T cells in healthy people across ages. General observations from the study: With naive T cell percentage, TCR beta diversity showed a strong correlation.

A remark on this clonotype: The target antigen is unknown.

The second PCR ran about 6 to 11 cycles with a sample-barcoded 5' primer and J-beta primers. Individual samples furnished no less than 2.5 million CDR3-containing paired-end reads apiece. TCRdb passed the 5' RACE reads through MiXCR, listing each CDR3 protein once. The sample shows roughly 800,000 distinct CDR3 sequences, roughly 25% of them seen only once. Germline loops: CDR1 MNHNS, CDR2 SASEGT. The CDR3 has 15 residues. With V trimmed by 9 bases and J by 0 bases, 8 bases remained unmatched. These same data were also listed under a study on T cells of mothers and their children.

The sample taken for sequencing was blood. The clonotype comes from a boy younger than 18 in good health. This chain joins TRBV6-1 and TRBJ2-7; 10 nucleotides align to TRBD2. CDR3 sequence: CASSPGLAISYEQYF. As DNA, the CDR3 is TGTGCCAGTTCCCCGGGACTAGCGATCTCCTACGAGCAGTACTTC.